A single sample is the source of the 18 T cell receptor beta chains below, sequenced in a study of sequential checkpoint blockade in melanoma. Specified treatment: randomized to nivolumab then ipilimumab (arm A) or the reverse (arm B). The table came from immunoSEQ multiplex PCR; TCRdb's copy has only in-frame clones and leaves some out. The table records about 13,000 clones, less than 85% of them present only once. Sequencing used CD8+ T cells sorted from blood (inferred from file names), obtained from a patient given nivolumab and ipilimumab in sequence. Receptor source: a human patient with melanoma. Some clones in this sample may be carry-over from other donors' samples.

The rearrangement uses TRBV20-1 and TRBJ2-1; D is uncertain. Between the trimmed V and J ends, which lost 6 bases and 6 bases, there was a span of 3 bases. This CDR3 has 9 amino acids. Germline V CDR1 and CDR2: DFQATT, SNEGSKA (reference sequence). The CDR3 nucleotides are TGCAGTGCGGCCAATGAGCAGTTCTTC. Protein: CSAANEQFF.

This clone was counted once. The rearrangement joins TRBV7-3 to TRBJ1-4; no firm D call. Germline CDR1 reads SGHTA; CDR2 reads FQGTGA. This CDR3 region has 15 residues. With 2 bases removed from V and 15 bases from J, the gap between germline ends came to 22 bases. The CDR3 spells CASSLVFTLWSGVFF. CDR3 nucleotide sequence: TGTGCCAGCAGCTTAGTTTTCACTTTGTGGAGTGGTGTGTTTTTT.

The table lists this clone with a few counts. This chain connects TRBV7-9 to TRBJ2-7, with D possibly being TRBD1 (5 bases). V was clipped by 2 bases and J by 4 bases, with 6 bases between them. CDR3 length: 12 residues. Germline V gene sequence: CDR1 SEHNR, CDR2 FQNEAQ (reference sequence). The CDR3 reads CASSLQGYEQYF. For the CDR3, the DNA is TGTGCCAGCAGCTTACAGGGTTACGAGCAGTACTTC.

J is TRBJ2-7 and V is TRBV6-6, with TRBD2 matching over 11 bases. Germline lookup yields CDR1 MNHNY and CDR2 SVGAGI (reference sequence). The V segment lost 4 bases and the J segment 5 bases; nucleotides outside the gene matches: 7. The CDR3 totals 15 residues. This CDR3 is CASSFLAGGPHEQYF. In nucleotides, the CDR3 is TGTGCCAGCAGTTTTTTAGCGGGGGGGCCGCACGAGCAGTACTTC.

The chain employs TRBV9 and TRBJ2-3; 8 bases map to TRBD2. Germline loops: CDR1 SGDLS, CDR2 YYNGEE. The CDR3 loop spans 16 amino acids. Trimming removed 1 base from V and 2 bases from J; junction bases left unmatched: 6. This CDR3 reads CASSVRSGGFTDTQYF. The CDR3 DNA reads as TGTGCCAGCAGCGTACGGAGCGGGGGATTCACAGATACGCAGTATTTT. Looking up the rest from reference TRBV9 and TRBJ2-3 gives the full variable domain: DSGVTQTPKHLITATGQRVTLRCSPRSGDLSVYWYQQSLDQGLQFLIQYYNGEERAKGNILERFSAQQFPDLHSELNLSSLELGDSALYFCASSVRSGGFTDTQYFGPGTRLTVL.

This clone showed up just once. The rearrangement links TRBV7-9 to TRBJ2-3; D perhaps matches TRBD2 (5 bases). V lost 3 bases and J lost 3, with 13 bases in between. Germline loops: CDR1 SEHNR, CDR2 FQNEAQ (reference sequence). CDR3 size: 15 residues. CDR3 sequence (DNA): TGTGCCAGCAGCTTTGGACGGTCGGGAACAGATACGCAGTATTTT. This translates into CASSFGRSGTDTQYF.

The chain uses TRBV7-7 and TRBJ2-5, with 13 nucleotides matching TRBD2. Germline CDR1 SSHAT, CDR2 FNYEAQ (reference sequence). V trimming: 5 bases; J trimming: 5 bases; junction bases outside the gene matches: 14. The CDR3 contains 18 residues. CDR3 nucleotides: TGTGCCAGCAGCCCCTTCCCCCCGGGACTAGCGGGGTTGGAGACCCAGTACTTC. Translation gives CASSPFPPGLAGLETQYF.

The rearrangement links TRBV5-6 to TRBJ2-5, with TRBD2 identical over 12 bases. J gave up 5 bases and V 1 base, and 6 bases lay outside the gene matches. Germline lookup yields CDR1 SGHDT and CDR2 YYEEEE. The CDR3 covers 16 residues. CDR3 bases: TGTGCCAGCAGCTTGAGACTAGCGGGGGTGTGGGAGACCCAGTACTTC. Amino acid sequence: CASSLRLAGVWETQYF. The full variable domain, in which reference TRBV5-6 and TRBJ2-5 provide the parts outside the CDR3, is DAGVTQSPTHLIKTRGQQVTLRCSPKSGHDTVSWYQQALGQGPQFIFQYYEEEERQRGNFPDRFSGHQFPNYSSELNVNALLLGDSALYLCASSLRLAGVWETQYFGPGTRLLVL.

The CDR3 region has the DNA TGCGCCAGCAGCTTGGGCGTAGGGGACAGATATGGCTACACCTTC. Its protein is CASSLGVGDRYGYTF. This chain uses TRBV5-1 with TRBJ1-2, with 7 bases fitting TRBD1. V dropped 0 bases and J dropped 5; count of bases not matched to a gene: 7. Germline loops: CDR1 SGHRS, CDR2 YFSETQ. CDR3 length: 15 amino acids.

V is TRBV23-1 and J is TRBJ1-1, with 7 nucleotides matching TRBD1. TRBV23-1 counts as an open reading frame of uncertain function. With 0 bases clipped from V and 0 bases from J, the junction kept 10 bases outside the gene matches. The CDR3 totals 18 residues. CDR3: CASSQSTLGQVMNTEAFF. Here the CDR3 DNA reads TGCGCCAGCAGTCAATCAACCCTAGGACAGGTGATGAACACTGAAGCTTTCTTT.

The chain uses TRBV7-2 and TRBJ2-7; 7 bases match TRBD2. The V segment lost 5 bases and the J segment 3 bases; nucleotides outside the gene matches: 10. The CDR3 runs 15 residues. CDR1 is SGHTA, CDR2 FQGNSA, per germline. CDR3 sequence: CASSQEASGDYEQYF. The CDR3 nucleotides read TGTGCCAGCAGCCAAGAGGCCAGCGGGGACTACGAGCAGTACTTC.

This chain connects TRBV2 to TRBJ2-5; 7 nucleotides line up with TRBD1. The J call is uncertain, as TRBJ2-7 better fits the DNA end. Germline loops: CDR1 SNHLY, CDR2 FYNNEI. This CDR3 region has 14 residues. The CDR3 DNA reads TGTGCCAGCAGTTTGGAGACAGGGCCCTACGAGCAGTACTTC. It codes for CASSLETGPYEQYF.

This clone has a handful of counts. The rearrangement joins TRBV7-3 to TRBJ1-1; 7 bases agree with TRBD1. In germline, CDR1 is SGHTA, CDR2 FQGTGA. CDR3 size: 17 residues. J gave up 4 bases and V 5 bases, and 16 bases lay outside the gene matches. The CDR3 protein is CASSTHEYRGLGTEAFF. CDR3 in DNA: TGTGCCAGCAGCACCCATGAGTACAGGGGTTTGGGCACTGAAGCTTTCTTT.

The chain has TRBV9 and TRBJ1-2; D unclear. The CDR3 consists of 12 residues. Trimming removed 1 base from V and 5 bases from J, with 6 bases in between. The V gene's germline CDR1 is SGDLS and CDR2 YYNGEE. The CDR3 spells CASSVREYGYTF. The CDR3 DNA reads TGTGCCAGCAGCGTACGGGAGTATGGCTACACCTTC.

This clone showed up just a few times. This chain uses TRBV5-1 with TRBJ1-1; D is possibly TRBD1 (5 bases). Germline V lookup: CDR1 SGHRS, CDR2 YFSETQ. This CDR3 has 15 residues. Trimming removed 1 base from V and 3 bases from J, with 13 bases in between. The CDR3 DNA follows: TGCGCCAGCAGCTTGCTGGGGTTAGGGGACACTGAAGCTTTCTTT. Translation gives CASSLLGLGDTEAFF.

This clone was picked up a small number of times. The V and J genes are TRBV7-2 and TRBJ1-2; D ambiguous. The ends were cut back, 3 bases at V and 3 bases at J, with 5 bases in the middle. Germline CDR1 SGHTA, CDR2 FQGNSA. This CDR3 spans 12 amino acids. The CDR3 nucleotides read TGTGCCAGCAGCTTGAGCTACTATGGCTACACCTTC. This sequence encodes CASSLSYYGYTF.

The chain combines TRBV2 with TRBJ2-2; no firm D call. The CDR3 is 14 residues long. Germline V CDR1 and CDR2: SNHLY, FYNNEI. Trimming took 9 bases from V and 1 from J, leaving 12 bases between them. The CDR3 DNA is TGTGCCAGTCACCAGGAAGTGAACACCGGGGAGCTGTTTTTT. Its protein is CASHQEVNTGELFF.

V is TRBV4-2 and J is TRBJ2-3; D unresolved. Germline V lookup: CDR1 LGHNA, CDR2 YNFKEQ. This CDR3 is built from 15 residues. Trimming shortened V by 4 bases and J by 0 bases, and 11 bases separated the two germline ends. The chain's CDR3 is CASSPRMTSTDTQYF. CDR3 in DNA: TGTGCCAGCAGCCCCAGGATGACGAGCACAGATACGCAGTATTTT.